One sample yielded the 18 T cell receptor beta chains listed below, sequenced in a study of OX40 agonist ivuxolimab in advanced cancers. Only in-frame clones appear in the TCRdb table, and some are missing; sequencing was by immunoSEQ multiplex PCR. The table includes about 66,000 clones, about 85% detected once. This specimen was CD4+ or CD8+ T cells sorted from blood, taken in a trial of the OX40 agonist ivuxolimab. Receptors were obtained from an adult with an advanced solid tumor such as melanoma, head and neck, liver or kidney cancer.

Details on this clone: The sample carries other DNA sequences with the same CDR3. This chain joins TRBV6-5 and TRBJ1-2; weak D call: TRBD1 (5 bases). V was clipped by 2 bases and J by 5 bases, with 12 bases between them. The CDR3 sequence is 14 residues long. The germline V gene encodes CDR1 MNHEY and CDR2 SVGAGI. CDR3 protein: CASSYGGSPYGYTF. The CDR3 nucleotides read TGTGCCAGCAGTTACGGGGGGTCACCATATGGCTACACCTTC.

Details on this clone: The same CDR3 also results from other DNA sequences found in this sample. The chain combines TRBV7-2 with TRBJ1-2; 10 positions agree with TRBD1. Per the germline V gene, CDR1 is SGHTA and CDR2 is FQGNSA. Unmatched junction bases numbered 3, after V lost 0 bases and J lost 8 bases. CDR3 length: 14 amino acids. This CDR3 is CASSLATGGYGYTF. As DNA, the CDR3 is TGTGCCAGCAGCTTAGCGACAGGGGGCTACGGCTACACCTTC.

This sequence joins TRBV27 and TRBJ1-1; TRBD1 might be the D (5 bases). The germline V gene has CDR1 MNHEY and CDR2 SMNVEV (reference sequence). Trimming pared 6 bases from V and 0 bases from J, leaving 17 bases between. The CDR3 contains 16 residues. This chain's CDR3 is CASSPEGNRLNTEAFF. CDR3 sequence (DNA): TGTGCCAGCAGCCCAGAGGGGAATAGACTGAACACTGAAGCTTTCTTT.

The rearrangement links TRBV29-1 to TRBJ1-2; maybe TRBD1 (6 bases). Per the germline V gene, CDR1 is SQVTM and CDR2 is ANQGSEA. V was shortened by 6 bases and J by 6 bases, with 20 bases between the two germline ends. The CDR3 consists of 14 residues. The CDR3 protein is CSVQGQGLGNGYTF. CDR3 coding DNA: TGCAGCGTCCAGGGCCAGGGGCTTGGGAATGGCTACACCTTC.

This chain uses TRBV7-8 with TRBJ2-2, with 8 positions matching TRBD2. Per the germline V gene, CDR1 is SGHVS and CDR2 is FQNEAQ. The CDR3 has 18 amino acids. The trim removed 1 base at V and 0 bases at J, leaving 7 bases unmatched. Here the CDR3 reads CASSLVRAGGSNTGELFF. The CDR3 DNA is TGTGCCAGCAGCTTAGTACGGGCGGGGGGATCGAACACCGGGGAGCTGTTTTTT.

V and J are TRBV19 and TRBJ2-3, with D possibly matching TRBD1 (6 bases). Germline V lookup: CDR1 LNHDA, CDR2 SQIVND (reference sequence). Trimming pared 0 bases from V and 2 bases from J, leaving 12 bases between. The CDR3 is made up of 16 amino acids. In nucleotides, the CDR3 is TGTGCCAGTAGTATAGATATGGGGGCCTCCACAGATACGCAGTATTTT. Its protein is CASSIDMGASTDTQYF. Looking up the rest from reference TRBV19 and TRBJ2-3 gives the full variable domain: DGGITQSPKYLFRKEGQNVTLSCEQNLNHDAMYWYRQDPGQGLRLIYYSQIVNDFQKGDIAEGYSVSREKKESFPLTVTSAQKNPTAFYLCASSIDMGASTDTQYFGPGTRLTVL.

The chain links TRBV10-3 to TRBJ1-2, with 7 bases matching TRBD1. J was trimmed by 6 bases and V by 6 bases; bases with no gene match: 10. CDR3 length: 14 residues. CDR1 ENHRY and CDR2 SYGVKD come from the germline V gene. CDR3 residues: CAISQQGSANGYTF. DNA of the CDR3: TGTGCCATCAGCCAACAGGGGTCGGCTAATGGCTACACCTTC.

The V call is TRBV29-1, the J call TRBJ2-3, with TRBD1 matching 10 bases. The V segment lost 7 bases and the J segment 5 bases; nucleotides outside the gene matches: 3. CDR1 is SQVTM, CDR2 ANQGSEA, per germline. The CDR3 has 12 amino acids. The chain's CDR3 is CSGDRGGDTQYF. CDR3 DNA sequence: TGCAGCGGGGACAGGGGCGGAGATACGCAGTATTTT.

The CDR3 DNA reads TGCGCCAGCAGCCAAGTGAGGGCACTCTCTGGAAACACCATATATTTT. Its protein product is CASSQVRALSGNTIYF. V and J are TRBV4-3 and TRBJ1-3; D remains ambiguous. Deletions cut 1 base from V and 0 bases from J, with 10 bases between. This CDR3 spans 16 amino acids. CDR1 is LGHNA and CDR2 is YSLEER in the germline V gene.

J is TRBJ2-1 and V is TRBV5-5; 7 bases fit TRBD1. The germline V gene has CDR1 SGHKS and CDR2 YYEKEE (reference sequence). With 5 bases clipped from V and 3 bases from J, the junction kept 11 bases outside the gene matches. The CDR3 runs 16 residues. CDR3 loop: CASRARTGNIYNEQFF. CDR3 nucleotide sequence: TGTGCCAGCAGGGCTCGGACAGGAAATATCTACAATGAGCAGTTCTTC.

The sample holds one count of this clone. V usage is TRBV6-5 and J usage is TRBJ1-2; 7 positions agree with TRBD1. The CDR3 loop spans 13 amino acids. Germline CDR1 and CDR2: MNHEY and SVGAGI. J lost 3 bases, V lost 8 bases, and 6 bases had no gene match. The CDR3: CASGDRVDYGYTF. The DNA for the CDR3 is TGTGCCAGCGGCGACAGGGTGGACTATGGCTACACCTTC.

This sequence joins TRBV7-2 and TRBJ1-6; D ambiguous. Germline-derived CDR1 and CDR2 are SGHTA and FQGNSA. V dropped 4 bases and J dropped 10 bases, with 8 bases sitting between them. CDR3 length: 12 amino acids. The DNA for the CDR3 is TGTGCCAGCAGCTCCAGTTCATCACCCCTCCACTTT. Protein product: CASSSSSSPLHF.

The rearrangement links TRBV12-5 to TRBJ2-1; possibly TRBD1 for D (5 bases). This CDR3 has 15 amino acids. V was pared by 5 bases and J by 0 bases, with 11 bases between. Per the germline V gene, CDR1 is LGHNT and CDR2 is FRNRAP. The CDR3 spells CASGRLRVSYNEQFF. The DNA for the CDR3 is TGTGCTAGTGGTCGACTCAGGGTCTCCTACAATGAGCAGTTCTTC.

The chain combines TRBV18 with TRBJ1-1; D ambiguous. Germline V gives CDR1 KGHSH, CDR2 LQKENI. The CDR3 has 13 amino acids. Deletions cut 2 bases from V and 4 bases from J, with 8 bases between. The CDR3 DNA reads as TGTGCCAGCTCACCAGAACAGAGCACTGAAGCTTTCTTT. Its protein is CASSPEQSTEAFF.

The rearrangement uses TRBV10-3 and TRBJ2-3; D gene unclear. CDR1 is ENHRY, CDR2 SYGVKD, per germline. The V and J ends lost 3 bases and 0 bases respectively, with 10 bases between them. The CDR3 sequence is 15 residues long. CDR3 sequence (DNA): TGTGCCATCAGTGAACTGAGTCCTAGCACAGATACGCAGTATTTT. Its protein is CAISELSPSTDTQYF.

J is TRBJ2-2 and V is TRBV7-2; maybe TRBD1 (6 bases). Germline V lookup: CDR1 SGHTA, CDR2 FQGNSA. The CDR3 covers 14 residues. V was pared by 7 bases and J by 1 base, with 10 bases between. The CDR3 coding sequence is TGTGCCAGCAAGACAGGAAGGAACACCGGGGAGCTGTTTTTT. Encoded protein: CASKTGRNTGELFF.

The CDR3 DNA follows: TGTGCCAGCAGACAAGGCTGGACAGGGGAGGGTGAAGCTTTCTTT. Its protein product is CASRQGWTGEGEAFF. The rearrangement uses TRBV6-5 and TRBJ1-1; 9 bases fit TRBD1. V shed 6 bases and J 7 bases; nucleotides not matched to a gene: 12. Germline CDR1 is MNHEY and CDR2 is SVGAGI. The CDR3 is 15 residues long.

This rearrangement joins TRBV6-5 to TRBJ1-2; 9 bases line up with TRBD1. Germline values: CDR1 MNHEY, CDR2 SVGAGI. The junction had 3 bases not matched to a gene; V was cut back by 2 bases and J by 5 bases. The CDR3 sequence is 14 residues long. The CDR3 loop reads CASSYQGQGYGYTF. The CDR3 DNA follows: TGTGCCAGCAGTTACCAGGGACAGGGATATGGCTACACCTTC.